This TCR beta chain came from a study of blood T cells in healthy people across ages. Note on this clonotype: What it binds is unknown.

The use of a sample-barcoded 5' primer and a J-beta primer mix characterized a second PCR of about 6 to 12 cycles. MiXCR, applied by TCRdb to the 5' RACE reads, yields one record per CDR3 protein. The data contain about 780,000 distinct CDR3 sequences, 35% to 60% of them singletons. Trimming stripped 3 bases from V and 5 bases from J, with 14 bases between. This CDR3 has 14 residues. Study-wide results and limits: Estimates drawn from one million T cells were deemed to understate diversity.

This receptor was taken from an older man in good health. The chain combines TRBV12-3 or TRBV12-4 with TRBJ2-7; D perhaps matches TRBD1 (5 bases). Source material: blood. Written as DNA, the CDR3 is TGTGCCAGCAGTTTGGGCTGGGGCGGCGACGAGCAGTACTTC. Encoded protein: CASSLGWGGDEQYF.